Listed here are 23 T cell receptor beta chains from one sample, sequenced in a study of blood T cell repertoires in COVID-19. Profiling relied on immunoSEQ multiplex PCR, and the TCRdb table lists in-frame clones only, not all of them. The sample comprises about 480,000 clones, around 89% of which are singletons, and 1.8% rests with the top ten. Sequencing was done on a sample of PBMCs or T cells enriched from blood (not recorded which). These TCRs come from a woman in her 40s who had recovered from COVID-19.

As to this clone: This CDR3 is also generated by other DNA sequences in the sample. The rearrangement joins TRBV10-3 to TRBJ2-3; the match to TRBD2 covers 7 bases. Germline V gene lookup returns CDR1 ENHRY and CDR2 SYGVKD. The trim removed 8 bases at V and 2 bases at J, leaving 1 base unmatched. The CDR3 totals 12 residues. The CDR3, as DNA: TGTGCCATCGCGGGAGACACAGATACGCAGTATTTT. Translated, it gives CAIAGDTDTQYF.

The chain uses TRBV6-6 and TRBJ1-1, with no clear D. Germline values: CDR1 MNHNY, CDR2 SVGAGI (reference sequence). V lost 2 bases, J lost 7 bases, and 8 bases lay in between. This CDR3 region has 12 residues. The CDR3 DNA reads TGTGCCAGCAGTTACGTTGACAATGAAGCTTTCTTT. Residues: CASSYVDNEAFF.

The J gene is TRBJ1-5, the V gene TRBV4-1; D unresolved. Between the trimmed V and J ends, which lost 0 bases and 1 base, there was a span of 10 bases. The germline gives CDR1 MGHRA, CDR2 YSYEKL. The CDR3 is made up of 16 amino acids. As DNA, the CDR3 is TGCGCCAGCAGCCAAGAATGGAGTCCGAGCAATCAGCCCCAGCATTTT. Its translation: CASSQEWSPSNQPQHF.

CDR3 in DNA: TGTGCCAGCAGTGAAAGGGACAGGGAGACCCAGTACTTC. This codes for CASSERDRETQYF. The chain combines TRBV6-1 with TRBJ2-5, with 8 bases matching TRBD1. The V segment lost 2 bases and the J segment 5 bases; nucleotides outside the gene matches: 1. The CDR3 totals 13 residues. Per germline, CDR1 MNHNS and CDR2 SASEGT.

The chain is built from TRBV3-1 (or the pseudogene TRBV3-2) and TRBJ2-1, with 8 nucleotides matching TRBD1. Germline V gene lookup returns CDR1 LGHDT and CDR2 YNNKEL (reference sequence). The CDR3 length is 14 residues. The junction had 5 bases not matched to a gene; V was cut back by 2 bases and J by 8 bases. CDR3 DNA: TGTGCCAGCAGCCAACTACAGGGGGTCTATGAGCAGTTCTTC. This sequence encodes CASSQLQGVYEQFF.

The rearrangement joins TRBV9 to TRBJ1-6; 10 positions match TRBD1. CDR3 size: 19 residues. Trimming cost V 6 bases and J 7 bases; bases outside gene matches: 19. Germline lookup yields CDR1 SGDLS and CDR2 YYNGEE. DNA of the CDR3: TGTGCCAGCACCAGCCAGACAGGGGGCCCTTGGATTTCCAATTCACCCCTCCACTTT. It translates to CASTSQTGGPWISNSPLHF.

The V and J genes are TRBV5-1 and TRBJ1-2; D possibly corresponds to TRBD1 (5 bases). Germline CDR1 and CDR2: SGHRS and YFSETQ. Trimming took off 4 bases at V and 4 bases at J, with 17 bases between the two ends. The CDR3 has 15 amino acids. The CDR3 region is CASSEVADSSYGYTF. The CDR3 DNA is TGCGCCAGCAGCGAGGTGGCCGACAGTTCCTATGGCTACACCTTC.

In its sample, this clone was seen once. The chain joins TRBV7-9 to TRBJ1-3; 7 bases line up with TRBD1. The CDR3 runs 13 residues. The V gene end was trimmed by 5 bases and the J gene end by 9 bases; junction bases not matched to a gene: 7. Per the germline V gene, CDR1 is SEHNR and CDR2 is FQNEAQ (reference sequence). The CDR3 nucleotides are TGTGCCAGCAGCAATGACAGGGTGGCCACCATATATTTT. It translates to CASSNDRVATIYF.

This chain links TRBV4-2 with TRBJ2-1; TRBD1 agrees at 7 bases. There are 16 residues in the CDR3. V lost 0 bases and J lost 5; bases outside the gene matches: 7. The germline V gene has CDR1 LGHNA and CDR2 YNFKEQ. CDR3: CASSQESGQPNNEQFF. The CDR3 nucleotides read TGTGCCAGCAGCCAAGAGTCGGGACAGCCCAACAATGAGCAGTTCTTC.

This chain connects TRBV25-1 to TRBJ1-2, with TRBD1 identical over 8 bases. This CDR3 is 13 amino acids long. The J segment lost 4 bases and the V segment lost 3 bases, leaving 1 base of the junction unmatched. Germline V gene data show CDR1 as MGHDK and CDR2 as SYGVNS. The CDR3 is CASSDDRGYGYTF. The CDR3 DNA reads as TGTGCCAGCAGTGATGACAGGGGCTATGGCTACACCTTC.

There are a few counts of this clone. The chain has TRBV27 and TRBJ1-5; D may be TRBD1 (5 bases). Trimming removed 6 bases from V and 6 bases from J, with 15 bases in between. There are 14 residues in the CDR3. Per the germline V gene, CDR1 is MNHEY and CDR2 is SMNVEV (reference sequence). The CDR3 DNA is TGTGCCAGCAGCTTCGGGGGTAGCGGTCAGCCCCAGCATTTT. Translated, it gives CASSFGGSGQPQHF.

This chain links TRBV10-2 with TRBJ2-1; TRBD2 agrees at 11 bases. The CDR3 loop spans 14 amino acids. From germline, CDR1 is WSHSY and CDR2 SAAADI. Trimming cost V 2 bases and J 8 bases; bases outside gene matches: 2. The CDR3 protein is CASSELLAGDEQFF. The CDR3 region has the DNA TGCGCCAGCAGTGAGCTACTAGCGGGAGATGAGCAGTTCTTC.

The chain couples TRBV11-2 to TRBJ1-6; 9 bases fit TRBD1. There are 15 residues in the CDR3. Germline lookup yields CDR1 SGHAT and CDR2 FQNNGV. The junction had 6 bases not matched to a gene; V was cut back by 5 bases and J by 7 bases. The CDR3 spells CASSPGQGWNSPLHF. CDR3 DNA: TGTGCCAGCAGCCCTGGACAGGGGTGGAATTCACCCCTCCACTTT.

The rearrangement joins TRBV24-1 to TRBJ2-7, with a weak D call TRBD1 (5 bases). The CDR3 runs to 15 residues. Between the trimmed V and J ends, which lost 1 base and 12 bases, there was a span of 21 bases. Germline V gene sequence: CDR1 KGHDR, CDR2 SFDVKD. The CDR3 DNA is TGTGCCACCAGTGATTTCCGGGTAGGAGACAGAAGGTTGTACTTC. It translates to CATSDFRVGDRRLYF.

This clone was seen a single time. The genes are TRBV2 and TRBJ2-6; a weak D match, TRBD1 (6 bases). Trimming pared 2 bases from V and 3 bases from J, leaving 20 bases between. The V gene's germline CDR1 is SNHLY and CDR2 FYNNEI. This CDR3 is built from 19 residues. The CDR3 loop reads CASSEQFDRSRGGANVLTF. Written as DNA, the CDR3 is TGTGCCAGCAGTGAACAATTTGACAGGTCTCGTGGTGGGGCCAACGTCCTGACTTTC.

The CDR3 spells CASSYFQGTNEKLFF. CDR3 DNA sequence: TGTGCCAGCAGTTACTTTCAGGGGACCAATGAAAAACTGTTTTTT. This rearrangement joins TRBV6-5 to TRBJ1-4, with D possibly TRBD1 on 6 matching bases. V lost 1 base to trimming and J lost 5 bases, with 11 bases between them. The CDR3 runs to 15 residues. Germline CDR1 and CDR2: MNHEY and SVGAGI.

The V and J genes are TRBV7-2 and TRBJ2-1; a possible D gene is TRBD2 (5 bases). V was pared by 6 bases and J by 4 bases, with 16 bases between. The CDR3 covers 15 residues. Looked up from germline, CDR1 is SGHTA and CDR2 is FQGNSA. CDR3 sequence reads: CASSLGRGLYNEQFF. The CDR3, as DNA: TGTGCCAGCAGTCTAGGACGGGGATTATACAATGAGCAGTTCTTC. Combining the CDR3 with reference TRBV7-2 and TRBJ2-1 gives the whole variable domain GAGVSQSPSNKVTEKGKDVELRCDPISGHTALYWYRQSLGQGLEFLIYFQGNSAPDKSGLPSDRFSAERTGGSVSTLTIQRTQQEDSAVYLCASSLGRGLYNEQFFGPGTRLTVL.

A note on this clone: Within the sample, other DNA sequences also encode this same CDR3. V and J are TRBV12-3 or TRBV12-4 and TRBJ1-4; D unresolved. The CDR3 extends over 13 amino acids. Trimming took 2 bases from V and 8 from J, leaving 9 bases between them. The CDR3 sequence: CASSLRAGEKLFF. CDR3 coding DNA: TGTGCCAGCAGTTTACGTGCGGGAGAAAAACTGTTTTTT.

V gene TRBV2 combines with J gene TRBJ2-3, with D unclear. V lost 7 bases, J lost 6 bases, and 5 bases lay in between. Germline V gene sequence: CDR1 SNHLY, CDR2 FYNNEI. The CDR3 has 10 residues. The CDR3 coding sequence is TGTGCCAGCACTCGGGATACGCAGTATTTT. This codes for CASTRDTQYF.

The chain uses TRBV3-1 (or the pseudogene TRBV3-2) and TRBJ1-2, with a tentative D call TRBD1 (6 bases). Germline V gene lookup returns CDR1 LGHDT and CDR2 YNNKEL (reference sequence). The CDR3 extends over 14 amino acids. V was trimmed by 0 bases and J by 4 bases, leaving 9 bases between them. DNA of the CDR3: TGTGCCAGCAGCCAAGATGCGGGGGCCTATGGCTACACCTTC. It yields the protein CASSQDAGAYGYTF.

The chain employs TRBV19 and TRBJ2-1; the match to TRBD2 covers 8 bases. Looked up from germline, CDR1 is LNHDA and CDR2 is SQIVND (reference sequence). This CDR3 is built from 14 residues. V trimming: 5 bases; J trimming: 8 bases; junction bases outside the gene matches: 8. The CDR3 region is CASSAASGWDEQFF. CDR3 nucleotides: TGTGCCAGTAGTGCGGCTAGCGGGTGGGATGAGCAGTTCTTC.

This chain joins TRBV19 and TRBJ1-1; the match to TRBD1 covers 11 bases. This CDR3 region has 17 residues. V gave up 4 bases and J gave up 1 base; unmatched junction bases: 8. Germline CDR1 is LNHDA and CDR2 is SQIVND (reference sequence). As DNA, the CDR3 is TGTGCCAGTAGTAAAGTCGGGACAGGGGGGACGAACACTGAAGCTTTCTTT. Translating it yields CASSKVGTGGTNTEAFF.

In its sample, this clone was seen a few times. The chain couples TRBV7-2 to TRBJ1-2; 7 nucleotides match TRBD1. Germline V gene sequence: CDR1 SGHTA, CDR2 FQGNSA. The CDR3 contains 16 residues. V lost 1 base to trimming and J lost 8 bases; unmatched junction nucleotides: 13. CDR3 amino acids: CASSLEQGTVRGGYTF. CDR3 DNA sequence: TGTGCCAGCAGCTTAGAACAGGGGACAGTAAGGGGCGGCTACACCTTC.